The 9 T cell receptor beta chains given below trace back to one sample, sequenced in a study of shared clonotypes between healthy human individuals. The naive CD8 subset, CD45RO-negative cells positively selected for CCR7, excluded terminally differentiated effector memory CD45RA+ cells. Sequencing was performed with immunoSEQ multiplex PCR; in TCRdb, only in-frame clones are kept and a portion is missing. The table lists hundreds of thousands of clones, approximately 96% of them singletons. The sequencing input was naive CD8+ T cells sorted from blood. The receptors come from a woman in her 30s in good health.

The chain couples TRBV5-6 to TRBJ2-1, with D perhaps TRBD2 (5 bases). V was trimmed by 0 bases and J by 9 bases, leaving 7 bases between them. Germline V gives CDR1 SGHDT, CDR2 YYEEEE. CDR3 length: 12 amino acids. CDR3 sequence (DNA): TGTGCCAGCAGCTTGGTTGAGGGTGAGCAGTTCTTC. Translated: CASSLVEGEQFF. The full variable domain, with the rest looked up from reference TRBV5-6 and TRBJ2-1, is DAGVTQSPTHLIKTRGQQVTLRCSPKSGHDTVSWYQQALGQGPQFIFQYYEEEERQRGNFPDRFSGHQFPNYSSELNVNALLLGDSALYLCASSLVEGEQFFGPGTRLTVL.

V gene TRBV28 combines with J gene TRBJ2-1; no clear D. The V gene lost 2 bases and the J gene lost 6 bases, with 11 bases spanning the gap. Germline V CDR1 and CDR2: MDHEN, SYDVKM. This CDR3 is 14 amino acids long. The CDR3 DNA reads as TGTGCCAGCAGTTTAATTGCTGTGACCAATGAGCAGTTCTTC. Translating gives CASSLIAVTNEQFF.

V and J are TRBV9 and TRBJ2-2; the D gene is possibly TRBD2 (5 bases). The length of the CDR3 is 18 residues. Germline V gene sequence: CDR1 SGDLS, CDR2 YYNGEE. Trimming cost V 4 bases and J 0 bases, with 19 bases left between them. CDR3 coding DNA: TGTGCCAGCAGCCCATCTCCGAAGCGGAACTCGAACACCGGGGAGCTGTTTTTT. Residues: CASSPSPKRNSNTGELFF.

CDR3 in DNA: TGTGCCAGCAGCCTAAGTGGGACAGGGGGCCAGACCCAGTACTTC. It yields the protein CASSLSGTGGQTQYF. This chain joins TRBV11-2 and TRBJ2-5; 12 nucleotides line up with TRBD1. J was trimmed by 6 bases and V by 5 bases; bases with no gene match: 7. Germline CDR1 is SGHAT and CDR2 is FQNNGV. The CDR3 spans 15 residues. The full variable domain, with the rest looked up from reference TRBV11-2 and TRBJ2-5, is EAGVAQSPRYKIIEKRQSVAFWCNPISGHATLYWYQQILGQGPKLLIQFQNNGVVDDSQLPKDRFSAERLKGVDSTLKIQPAKLEDSAVYLCASSLSGTGGQTQYFGPGTRLLVL.

The chain recombines TRBV6-1 with TRBJ1-5, with D unclear. Germline values: CDR1 MNHNS, CDR2 SASEGT. The V end lost 2 bases, the J end lost 5 bases, and 13 bases lay between the germline ends. The CDR3 is made up of 15 amino acids. The CDR3 nucleotides are TGTGCCAGCAGTGAAACCGTAATGGCAGATCAGCCCCAGCATTTT. It specifies CASSETVMADQPQHF.

The rearrangement joins TRBV5-1 to TRBJ2-1; D not resolved. The CDR3 runs 14 residues. The germline V gene has CDR1 SGHRS and CDR2 YFSETQ. The germline V and J ends were trimmed by 1 base and 0 bases, with 5 bases remaining between them. The CDR3 DNA sequence: TGCGCCAGCAGCTTGACGAGCTCCTACAATGAGCAGTTCTTC. Amino acids: CASSLTSSYNEQFF.

V gene TRBV7-8 combines with J gene TRBJ2-3; perhaps TRBD1 as D (5 bases). Trimming stripped 3 bases from V and 1 base from J, with 14 bases between. In germline, CDR1 is SGHVS, CDR2 FQNEAQ. CDR3 length: 16 amino acids. The DNA of the CDR3 is TGTGCCAGCAGCTTGGGGCGTGGGGCGCGCACAGATACGCAGTATTTT. This encodes CASSLGRGARTDTQYF.

This chain uses TRBV6-5 with TRBJ2-7; D might be TRBD1 (5 bases). Germline V gives CDR1 MNHEY, CDR2 SVGAGI. The CDR3 runs 14 residues. Trimming cost V 0 bases and J 1 base, with 7 bases left between them. CDR3 residues: CASSYSTESYEQYF. CDR3 bases: TGTGCCAGCAGTTACTCGACAGAATCCTACGAGCAGTACTTC.

This clone was counted once. The chain combines TRBV6-1 with TRBJ2-7, with 10 bases aligning to TRBD2. Germline CDR1 MNHNS, CDR2 SASEGT. Unmatched junction bases numbered 12, after V lost 2 bases and J lost 5 bases. The CDR3 spans 17 residues. The CDR3 DNA reads as TGTGCCAGCAGTGAACCCTCGAGCGGGAGGGCCTTCCACGAGCAGTACTTC. Amino acids: CASSEPSSGRAFHEQYF.